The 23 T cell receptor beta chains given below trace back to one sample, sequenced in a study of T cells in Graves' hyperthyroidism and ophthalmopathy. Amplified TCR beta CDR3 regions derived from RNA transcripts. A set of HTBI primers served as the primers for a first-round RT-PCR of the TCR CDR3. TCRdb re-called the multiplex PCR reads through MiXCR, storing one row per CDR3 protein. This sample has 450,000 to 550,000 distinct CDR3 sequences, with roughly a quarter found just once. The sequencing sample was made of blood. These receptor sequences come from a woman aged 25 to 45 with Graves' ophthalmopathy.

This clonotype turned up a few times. The DNA of the CDR3 is TGTGCCAGCAGCCAAGATAGGTGGGGGACCCGAGACACCGGGGAGCTGTTTTTT. Residues: CASSQDRWGTRDTGELFF. The rearrangement joins TRBV3-1 to TRBJ2-2; either TRBD1 or TRBD2 may supply D (5 bases each). CDR3 size: 18 residues. With 0 bases removed from V and 3 bases from J, the gap between germline ends came to 17 bases. The V gene's germline CDR1 is LGHDT and CDR2 YNNKEL (reference sequence).

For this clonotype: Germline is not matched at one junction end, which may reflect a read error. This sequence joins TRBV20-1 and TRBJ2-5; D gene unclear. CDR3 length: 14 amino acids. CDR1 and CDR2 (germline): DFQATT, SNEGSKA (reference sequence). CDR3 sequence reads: CSATRGRVQETQCF. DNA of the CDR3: TGCAGTGCTACTCGAGGACGGGTCCAAGAGACCCAGTGCTTC.

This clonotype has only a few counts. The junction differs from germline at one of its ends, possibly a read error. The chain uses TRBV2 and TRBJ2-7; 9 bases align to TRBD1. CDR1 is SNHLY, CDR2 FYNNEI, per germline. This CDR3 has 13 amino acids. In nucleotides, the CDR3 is TGCGCCAGCAGCGGGGACAGGGCCTACGAGCAGTACTTC. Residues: CASSGDRAYEQYF.

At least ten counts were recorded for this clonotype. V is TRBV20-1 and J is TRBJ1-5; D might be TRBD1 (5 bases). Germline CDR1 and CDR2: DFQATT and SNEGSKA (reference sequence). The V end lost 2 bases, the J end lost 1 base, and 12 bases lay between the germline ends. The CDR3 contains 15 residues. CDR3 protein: CSARQGKRSNQPQHF. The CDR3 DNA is TGCAGTGCTAGACAGGGTAAAAGAAGCAATCAGCCCCAGCATTTT.

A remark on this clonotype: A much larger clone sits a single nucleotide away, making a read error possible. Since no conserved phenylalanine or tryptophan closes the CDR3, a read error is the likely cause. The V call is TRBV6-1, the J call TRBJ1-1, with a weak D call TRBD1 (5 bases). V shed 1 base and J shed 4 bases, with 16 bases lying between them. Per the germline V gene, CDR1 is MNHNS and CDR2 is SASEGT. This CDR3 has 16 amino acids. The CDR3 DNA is TGTGCCAGCAGTGAAGTCCAGGGCAGCGAGAGCACTGAAGCTTTCCTT. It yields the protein CASSEVQGSESTEAFL.

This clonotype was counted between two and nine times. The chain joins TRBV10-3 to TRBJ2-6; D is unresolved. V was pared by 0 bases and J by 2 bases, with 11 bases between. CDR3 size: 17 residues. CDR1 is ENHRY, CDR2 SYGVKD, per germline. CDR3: CAISESSLGAGANVLTF. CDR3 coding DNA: TGTGCCATCAGTGAGTCGTCGCTTGGGGCTGGGGCCAACGTCCTGACTTTC.

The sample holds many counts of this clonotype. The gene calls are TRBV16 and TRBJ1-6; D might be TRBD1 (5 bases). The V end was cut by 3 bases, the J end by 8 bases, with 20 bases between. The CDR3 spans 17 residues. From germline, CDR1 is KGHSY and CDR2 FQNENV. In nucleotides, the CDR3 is TGTGCCAGCAGCCACCAAGTTGCAGGGTTGATACATTCACCCCTCCACTTT. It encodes CASSHQVAGLIHSPLHF.

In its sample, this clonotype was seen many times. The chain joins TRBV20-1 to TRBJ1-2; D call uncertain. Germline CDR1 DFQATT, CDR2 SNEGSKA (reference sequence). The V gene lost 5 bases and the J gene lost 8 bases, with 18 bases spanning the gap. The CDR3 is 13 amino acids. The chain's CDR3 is CSAGEGQTTGYTF. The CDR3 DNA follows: TGCAGTGCTGGGGAAGGGCAAACGACCGGCTACACCTTC.

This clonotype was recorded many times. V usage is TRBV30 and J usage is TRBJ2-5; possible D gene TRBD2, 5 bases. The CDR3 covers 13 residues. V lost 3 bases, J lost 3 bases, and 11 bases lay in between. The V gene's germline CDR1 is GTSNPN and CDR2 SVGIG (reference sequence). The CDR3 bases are TGTGCCTGGAGAGGGAGTGGGAAAGAGACCCAGTACTTC. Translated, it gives CAWRGSGKETQYF.

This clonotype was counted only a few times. CDR3 loop: CASSQTGLDQPQHF. CDR3 nucleotide sequence: TGTGCCAGCAGTCAAACAGGGTTGGATCAGCCCCAGCATTTT. The V and J genes are TRBV7-9 and TRBJ1-5, with D possibly matching TRBD1 (6 bases). CDR3 length: 14 amino acids. CDR1 and CDR2 from the germline V gene are SEHNR and FQNEAQ (reference sequence). The V and J ends lost 6 bases and 5 bases respectively, with 14 bases between them.

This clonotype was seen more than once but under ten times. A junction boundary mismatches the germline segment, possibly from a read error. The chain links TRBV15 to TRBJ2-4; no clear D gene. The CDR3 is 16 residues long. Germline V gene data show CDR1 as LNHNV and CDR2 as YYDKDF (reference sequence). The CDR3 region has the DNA TGTGCCACCAGCAGTTCCGGAGTGACGGGCAAAAACATTAAGTACTTC. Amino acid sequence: CATSSSGVTGKNIKYF.

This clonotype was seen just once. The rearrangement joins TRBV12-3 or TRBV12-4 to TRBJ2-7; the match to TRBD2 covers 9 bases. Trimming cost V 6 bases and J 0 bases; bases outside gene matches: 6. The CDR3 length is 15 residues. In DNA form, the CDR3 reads TGTGCCAGCAGCCGGAATAGCGGGGGCTCCTACGAGCAGTACTTC. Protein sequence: CASSRNSGGSYEQYF.

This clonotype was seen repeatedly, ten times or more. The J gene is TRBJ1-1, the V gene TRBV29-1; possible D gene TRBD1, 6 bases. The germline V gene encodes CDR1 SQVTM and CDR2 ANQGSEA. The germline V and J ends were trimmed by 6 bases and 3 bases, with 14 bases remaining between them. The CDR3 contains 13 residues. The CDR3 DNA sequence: TGCAGCGTCAAGAGGGGGGGTTACACTGAAGCTTTCTTT. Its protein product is CSVKRGGYTEAFF. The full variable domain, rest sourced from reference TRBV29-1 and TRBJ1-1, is SAVISQKPSRDICQRGTSLTIQCQVDSQVTMMFWYRQQPGQSLTLIATANQGSEATYESGFVIDKFPISRPNLTFSTLTVSNMSPEDSSIYLCSVKRGGYTEAFFGQGTRLTVV.

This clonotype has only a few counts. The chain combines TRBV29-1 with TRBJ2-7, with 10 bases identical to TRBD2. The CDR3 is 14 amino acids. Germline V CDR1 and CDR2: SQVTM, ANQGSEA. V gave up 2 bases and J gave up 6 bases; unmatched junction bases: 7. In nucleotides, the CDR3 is TGCAGCGTTGAATACGGCGTAGCGGGGGGCGAGCAGTACTTC. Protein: CSVEYGVAGGEQYF.

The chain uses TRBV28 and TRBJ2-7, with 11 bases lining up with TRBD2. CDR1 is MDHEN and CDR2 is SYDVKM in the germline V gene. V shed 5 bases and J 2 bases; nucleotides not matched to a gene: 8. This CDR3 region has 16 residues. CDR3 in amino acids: CASSLATSGSAYEQYF. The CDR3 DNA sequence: TGTGCCAGCAGTCTCGCAACTAGCGGGAGTGCCTACGAGCAGTACTTC. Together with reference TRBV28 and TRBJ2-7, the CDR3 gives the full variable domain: DVKVTQSSRYLVKRTGEKVFLECVQDMDHENMFWYRQDPGLGLRLIYFSYDVKMKEKGDIPEGYSVSREKKERFSLILESASTNQTSMYLCASSLATSGSAYEQYFGPGTRLTVT.

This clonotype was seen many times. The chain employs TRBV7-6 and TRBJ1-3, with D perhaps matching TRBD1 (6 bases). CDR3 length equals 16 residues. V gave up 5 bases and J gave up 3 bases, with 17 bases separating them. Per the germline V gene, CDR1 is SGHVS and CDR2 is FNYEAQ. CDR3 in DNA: TGTGCCAGCAGCCCCCACCCGACAGGAGATGGAAACACCATATATTTT. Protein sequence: CASSPHPTGDGNTIYF.

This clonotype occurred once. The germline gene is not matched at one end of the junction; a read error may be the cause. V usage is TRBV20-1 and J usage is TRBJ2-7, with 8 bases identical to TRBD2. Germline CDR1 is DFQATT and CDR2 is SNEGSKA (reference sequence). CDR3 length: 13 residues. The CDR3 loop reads CSARDIAGYEQYF. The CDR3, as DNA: TGCAGTGCCAGAGATATAGCGGGATACGAGCAGTACTTC.

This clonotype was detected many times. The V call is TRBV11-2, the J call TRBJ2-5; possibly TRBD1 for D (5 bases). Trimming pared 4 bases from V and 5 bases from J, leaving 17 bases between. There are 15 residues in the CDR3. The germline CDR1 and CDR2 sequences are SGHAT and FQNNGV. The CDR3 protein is CASSSIAGSEETQYF. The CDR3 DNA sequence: TGTGCCAGCAGCTCAATCGCAGGGTCCGAGGAGACCCAGTACTTC.

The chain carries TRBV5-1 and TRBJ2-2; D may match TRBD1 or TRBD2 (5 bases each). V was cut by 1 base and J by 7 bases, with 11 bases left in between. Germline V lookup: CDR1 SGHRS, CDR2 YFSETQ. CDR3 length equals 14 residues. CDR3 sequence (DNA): TGCGCCAGCAGCTTGCGGGGACGCGACGGGGAGCTGTTTTTT. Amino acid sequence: CASSLRGRDGELFF.

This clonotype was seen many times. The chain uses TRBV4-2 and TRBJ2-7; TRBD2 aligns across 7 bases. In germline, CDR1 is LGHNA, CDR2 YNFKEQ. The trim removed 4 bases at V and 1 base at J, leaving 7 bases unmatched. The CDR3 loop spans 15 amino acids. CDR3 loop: CASSPLAGESYEQYF. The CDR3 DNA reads TGTGCCAGCAGCCCTCTCGCGGGGGAATCCTACGAGCAGTACTTC.

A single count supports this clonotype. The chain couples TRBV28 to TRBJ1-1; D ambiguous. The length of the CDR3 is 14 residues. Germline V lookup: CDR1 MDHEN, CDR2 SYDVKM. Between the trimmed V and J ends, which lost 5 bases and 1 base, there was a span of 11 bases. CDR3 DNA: TGTGCCAGCAGTGAACAGTGGGGGAACACTGAAGCTTTCTTT. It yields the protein CASSEQWGNTEAFF.

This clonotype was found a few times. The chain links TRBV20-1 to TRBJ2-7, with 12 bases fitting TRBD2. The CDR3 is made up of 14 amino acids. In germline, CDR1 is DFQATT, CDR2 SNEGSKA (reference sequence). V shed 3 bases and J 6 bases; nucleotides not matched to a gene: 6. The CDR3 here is CSASPTSGSFEQYF. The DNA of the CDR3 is TGCAGTGCTAGCCCGACTAGCGGGAGTTTCGAGCAGTACTTC.

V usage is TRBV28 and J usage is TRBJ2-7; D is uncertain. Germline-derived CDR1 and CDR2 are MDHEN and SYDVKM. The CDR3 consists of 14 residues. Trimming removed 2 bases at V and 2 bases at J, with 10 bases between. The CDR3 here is CASSLPDGTYEQYF. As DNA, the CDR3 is TGTGCCAGCAGTTTACCCGACGGTACCTACGAGCAGTACTTC.